These T cell receptor beta chains were read from a single sample in a study of cytomegalovirus exposure and HLA in healthy donors. Clones were sequenced by immunoSEQ multiplex PCR, and TCRdb holds only the in-frame ones, with some missing. The sample consists of tens of thousands of clones, about 80% of them appearing once. The specimen was PBMCs. These receptors originate from a man aged 45 to 65 in good health and CMV-seropositive. Both conserved end residues are part of each CDR3. The D gene is left open where the match is weak. A row's size may be missing; if present it is once, few, many or a size class.

D	size	V	J	CDR3	DNA
-	-	TRBV6-1	TRBJ2-7	CASSEGPYEQYF	TGTGCCAGCAGTGAAGGGCCCTACGAGCAGTACTTC
-	once	TRBV9	TRBJ1-3	CASSVSGSGNTIYF	TGTGCCAGCAGCGTAAGCGGCTCTGGAAACACCATATATTTT
-	few	TRBV25-1	TRBJ1-2	CASRGGFEGYTF	TGTGCCAGCAGGGGGGGGTTTGAGGGCTACACCTTC
-	-	TRBV7-2	TRBJ2-7	CASSPSSYEQYF	TGTGCCAGCAGCCCCAGCTCCTACGAGCAGTACTTC
-	-	TRBV7-9	TRBJ1-3	CASSSRTVGNTIYF	TGTGCCAGCAGCTCCCGGACAGTCGGAAACACCATATATTTT
TRBD2	-	TRBV7-3	TRBJ2-7	CASSLTSGMGNEQYF	TGTGCCAGCAGCTTAACTAGCGGGATGGGCAACGAGCAGTACTTC
TRBD1	few	TRBV27	TRBJ1-1	CASSLQGTNTEAFF	TGTGCCAGCAGCCTACAGGGGACGAACACTGAAGCTTTCTTT
TRBD2	-	TRBV5-1	TRBJ2-2	CASAPRLAETGELFF	TGCGCCAGCGCCCCCCGACTAGCCGAGACCGGGGAGCTGTTTTTT
TRBD1	-	TRBV19	TRBJ1-5	CASRGQGSPRLGPQHF	TGTGCCAGTAGGGGACAGGGTTCTCCACGCCTTGGGCCCCAGCATTTT
TRBD1	-	TRBV10-3	TRBJ1-5	CAISESPTTGVNQPQHF	TGTGCCATCAGTGAGTCACCCACGACAGGGGTTAATCAGCCCCAGCATTTT
TRBD1	-	TRBV7-2	TRBJ2-1	CASSLGRDRAYNEQFF	TGTGCCAGCAGCTTAGGCCGGGACAGGGCCTACAATGAGCAGTTCTTC
TRBD1	-	TRBV5-6	TRBJ2-6	CASSRTGVGGANGLTF	TGTGCCAGCAGCCGGACAGGGGTTGGGGGGGCCAACGGCCTGACTTTC
-	once	TRBV2	TRBJ2-2	CASSVKVPRDTGELFF	TGTGCCAGCAGTGTTAAGGTCCCGAGGGACACCGGGGAGCTGTTTTTT
TRBD2	-	TRBV11-3	TRBJ2-1	CASSFSGTINEQFF	TGTGCCAGCAGCTTTAGCGGGACGATCAATGAGCAGTTCTTC
-	-	TRBV5-8	TRBJ1-1	CASSRKTGPNEAFF	TGTGCCAGCAGCCGAAAGACAGGACCGAATGAAGCTTTCTTT
TRBD1	-	TRBV4-1	TRBJ1-4	CASSQPDRGGSPTNEKLFF	TGCGCCAGCAGCCAGCCGGACAGGGGCGGTAGCCCAACTAATGAAAAACTGTTTTTT
TRBD2	-	TRBV4-3	TRBJ2-3	CASSQDWGVGLAGGLDTQYF	TGCGCCAGCAGCCAAGATTGGGGGGTCGGGCTAGCGGGAGGGCTTGATACGCAGTATTTT
-	-	TRBV6-5	TRBJ2-7	CASSYSSGLSPREQYF	TGTGCCAGCAGTTACAGTTCCGGACTTAGTCCTCGCGAGCAGTACTTC
-	-	TRBV28	TRBJ1-1	CASSFQGSMHHTEAFF	TGTGCCAGCAGTTTTCAGGGTAGTATGCATCACACTGAAGCTTTCTTT
-	-	TRBV30	TRBJ2-3	CAWSEKRGTDTQYF	TGTGCCTGGAGTGAGAAGCGGGGCACAGATACGCAGTATTTT
TRBD1	-	TRBV27	TRBJ1-2	CASSYKRGRNYGYTF	TGTGCCAGCAGTTACAAGAGGGGGCGGAACTATGGCTACACCTTC
TRBD1	once	TRBV5-4	TRBJ1-2	CASSSMALDRAYGYTF	TGTGCCAGCAGCTCAATGGCCCTCGACAGGGCATATGGCTACACCTTC
TRBD2	-	TRBV13	TRBJ2-7	CASSLTSGRPWAEQYF	TGTGCCAGCAGCTTAACTAGCGGAAGGCCGTGGGCCGAGCAGTACTTC
TRBD2	-	TRBV5-4	TRBJ2-1	CASSLRVAGANEQFF	TGTGCCAGCAGCTTGAGGGTTGCGGGAGCGAATGAGCAGTTCTTC
-	once	TRBV6-6	TRBJ2-1	CASSSSGGRSYNEQFF	-
TRBD2	-	TRBV5-4	TRBJ2-7	CASSSGAGGYYEQYF	TGTGCCAGCAGCTCCGGAGCGGGAGGTTACTACGAGCAGTACTTC
TRBD2	-	TRBV2	TRBJ2-4	CASSVGLAGVGVANF	TGTGCCAGCAGTGTGGGACTAGCGGGAGTAGGGGTAGCGAACTTC